These 19 T cell receptor beta chains originate from one sample sequenced in a study of PD-1 blockade in classical Hodgkin lymphoma. Method: immunoSEQ multiplex PCR; TCRdb's copy keeps in-frame clones and lacks some. The repertoire consists of about 22,000 clones, with roughly 72% occurring once and the leading ten covering about 20%. After autologous stem cell transplantation all patients relapsed, and prior brentuximab vedotin exposure differed between cohorts. Specimen: peripheral blood mononuclear cells (PBMCs), collected at baseline. The receptors shown here come from a human donor with classical Hodgkin lymphoma.

The chain joins TRBV11-3 to TRBJ2-2, with a weak D call TRBD1 (6 bases). The CDR3 contains 16 residues. With 5 bases removed from V and 0 bases from J, the gap between germline ends came to 13 bases. CDR1 and CDR2 (germline): SGHNT, YENEEA. CDR3 coding DNA: TGTGCCAGCAGCCCTGACAGGATAGCGAACACCGGGGAGCTGTTTTTT. This translates into CASSPDRIANTGELFF.

The rearrangement joins TRBV5-6 to TRBJ2-1; D not certain. The CDR3 contains 14 residues. CDR1 SGHDT and CDR2 YYEEEE come from the germline V gene. The V end was cut by 4 bases, the J end by 6 bases, with 14 bases between. The CDR3 nucleotides are TGTGCCAGCAGCCGAGTAGTACAGCCCAATGAGCAGTTCTTC. This sequence encodes CASSRVVQPNEQFF.

The rearrangement uses TRBV10-3 and TRBJ2-1; no clear D. Trimming removed 0 bases at V and 8 bases at J, with 11 bases between. This CDR3 spans 14 amino acids. CDR1 ENHRY and CDR2 SYGVKD come from the germline V gene. As DNA, the CDR3 is TGTGCCATCAGTGAGTCCAATAGCCCGCATGAGCAGTTCTTC. This gives the protein CAISESNSPHEQFF.

This chain connects TRBV9 to TRBJ2-3, with unresolved D. V was shortened by 2 bases and J by 1 base, with 8 bases between the two germline ends. Germline CDR1 is SGDLS and CDR2 is YYNGEE. The CDR3 is 14 residues long. The CDR3 spells CASSVPWRTDTQYF. The CDR3 DNA reads TGTGCCAGCAGCGTGCCCTGGCGCACAGATACGCAGTATTTT.

This clone turned up a few times. The CDR3 DNA is TGTGCCAGCAGCCAAGGTTTTGACAGGGGAATTGAGCAGTTCTTC. This encodes CASSQGFDRGIEQFF. The V call is TRBV4-2, the J call TRBJ2-1, with 8 bases identical to TRBD1. The germline gives CDR1 LGHNA, CDR2 YNFKEQ. The length of the CDR3 is 15 residues. The J segment lost 9 bases and the V segment lost 1 base, leaving 8 bases of the junction unmatched.

The genes are TRBV13 and TRBJ2-7; D not resolved. The V end was cut by 5 bases, the J end by 2 bases, with 19 bases between. This CDR3 region has 16 residues. In germline, CDR1 is PRHDT, CDR2 FYEKMQ (reference sequence). The CDR3 spells CASSQRDRLPTYEQYF. CDR3 sequence (DNA): TGTGCCAGCAGCCAACGAGACCGTTTGCCAACCTACGAGCAGTACTTC.

The chain employs TRBV25-1 and TRBJ1-5; 8 nucleotides line up with TRBD1. The CDR3 consists of 17 residues. V gave up 5 bases and J gave up 2 bases; unmatched junction bases: 11. Germline CDR1 is MGHDK and CDR2 is SYGVNS. CDR3 nucleotide sequence: TGTGCCAGCAGTTCGGACAGGGTGGATGCTTGCAATCAGCCCCAGCATTTT. Protein product: CASSSDRVDACNQPQHF.

This clone was seen only a few times. The chain uses TRBV5-8 and TRBJ1-2, with D hard to call. The germline V gene has CDR1 SGHTS and CDR2 YDEGEE. V was pared by 0 bases and J by 4 bases, with 10 bases between. The CDR3 runs 14 residues. The CDR3 DNA sequence: TGTGCCAGCAGCTTGGGGTCAGATTTCTATGGCTACACCTTC. It translates to CASSLGSDFYGYTF.

The V gene is TRBV7-9, the J gene TRBJ1-1; TRBD1 agrees at 8 bases. There are 14 residues in the CDR3. V shed 6 bases and J 6 bases; nucleotides not matched to a gene: 9. Germline V gives CDR1 SEHNR, CDR2 FQNEAQ (reference sequence). The CDR3 coding sequence is TGTGCCAGCAGTCCCTCAGGGGGCGGGGCTGAAGCTTTCTTT. Translation: CASSPSGGGAEAFF.

The rearrangement uses TRBV6-1 and TRBJ1-6; the D is unclear. Germline CDR1 and CDR2: MNHNS and SASEGT. The CDR3 totals 14 residues. The V end lost 0 bases, the J end lost 10 bases, and 10 bases lay between the germline ends. For the CDR3, the DNA is TGTGCCAGCAGTGAAGCGGCTGATGGGTCACCCCTCCACTTT. This codes for CASSEAADGSPLHF.

This clone was detected once. This chain uses TRBV27 with TRBJ1-5; 8 bases agree with TRBD1. This CDR3 region has 16 residues. V shed 4 bases and J 5 bases; nucleotides not matched to a gene: 10. Germline CDR1 and CDR2: MNHEY and SMNVEV (reference sequence). The CDR3 sequence: CASSSLTTGGYQPQHF. As DNA, the CDR3 is TGTGCCAGCAGTTCCCTGACTACAGGGGGTTATCAGCCCCAGCATTTT.

Only a few counts were recorded for this clone. Other DNA sequences in the same sample also yield this CDR3. J is TRBJ2-1 and V is TRBV19; D uncertain. Trimming pared 6 bases from V and 9 bases from J, leaving 6 bases between. This CDR3 spans 10 amino acids. Germline lookup yields CDR1 LNHDA and CDR2 SQIVND (reference sequence). This CDR3 reads CASRGTEQFF. The CDR3 nucleotides are TGTGCCAGTAGAGGAACTGAGCAGTTCTTC.

This chain joins TRBV11-2 and TRBJ1-1; D perhaps matches TRBD1 (5 bases). This CDR3 is 18 amino acids long. The germline V gene encodes CDR1 SGHAT and CDR2 FQNNGV. V dropped 0 bases and J dropped 4 bases, with 21 bases sitting between them. The chain's CDR3 is CASSLEGGDYYGGTEAFF. CDR3 in DNA: TGTGCCAGCAGCTTAGAGGGCGGGGACTACTACGGGGGCACTGAAGCTTTCTTT.

There are a few counts of this clone. J is TRBJ1-1 and V is TRBV6-6; no reliable D call. This CDR3 has 15 residues. V lost 2 bases to trimming and J lost 1 base, with 11 bases between them. The germline V gene has CDR1 MNHNY and CDR2 SVGAGI (reference sequence). The CDR3 protein is CASSYGGPGNTEAFF. The CDR3 DNA follows: TGTGCCAGCAGTTACGGTGGGCCAGGGAACACTGAAGCTTTCTTT.

As concerns this clone: The identical CDR3 is also encoded by other nucleotide sequences in the sample. V is TRBV2 and J is TRBJ1-2, with 7 bases aligning to TRBD1. This CDR3 has 14 amino acids. CDR1 is SNHLY, CDR2 FYNNEI, per germline. V shed 1 base, J shed 5 bases, and the junction held 4 bases outside the gene matches. CDR3 sequence: CASSEEQGLYGYTF. For the CDR3, the DNA is TGTGCCAGCAGTGAAGAACAGGGGTTGTATGGCTACACCTTC. The full variable domain, in which reference TRBV2 and TRBJ1-2 provide the parts outside the CDR3, is EPEVTQTPSHQVTQMGQEVILRCVPISNHLYFYWYRQILGQKVEFLVSFYNNEISEKSEIFDDQFSVERPDGSNFTLKIRSTKLEDSAMYFCASSEEQGLYGYTFGSGTRLTVV.

The V call is TRBV10-3, the J call TRBJ2-7; 8 bases agree with TRBD1. V shed 2 bases, J shed 2 bases, and the junction held 2 bases outside the gene matches. This CDR3 spans 14 amino acids. Germline CDR1 ENHRY, CDR2 SYGVKD. This CDR3 reads CAISEGQGTYEQYF. CDR3 sequence (DNA): TGTGCCATCAGTGAGGGACAGGGCACCTACGAGCAGTACTTC.

This chain joins TRBV7-2 and TRBJ2-3; tentatively, D is TRBD2 (6 bases). CDR1 is SGHTA, CDR2 FQGNSA, per germline. This CDR3 spans 15 amino acids. Trimming removed 5 bases at V and 5 bases at J, with 17 bases between. This chain's CDR3 is CASSATSSLGDTQYF. The CDR3 DNA reads as TGTGCCAGCAGCGCAACTAGCTCCCTCGGAGATACGCAGTATTTT.

This sequence joins TRBV7-9 and TRBJ2-3; 12 bases match TRBD2. V shed 6 bases, J shed 1 base, and the junction held 14 bases outside the gene matches. Per the germline V gene, CDR1 is SEHNR and CDR2 is FQNEAQ (reference sequence). The CDR3 is 19 amino acids. CDR3 sequence (DNA): TGTGCCAGCAGACCAATTCTAGCGGGAGGGCCGGTAGGCACAGATACGCAGTATTTT. This encodes CASRPILAGGPVGTDTQYF.

With respect to this clone: Different DNA sequences within this sample yield the same CDR3. The chain joins TRBV11-2 to TRBJ1-2; D gene unclear. This CDR3 comprises 14 residues. Per germline, CDR1 SGHAT and CDR2 FQNNGV. V was shortened by 1 base and J by 4 bases, with 10 bases between the two germline ends. Here the CDR3 DNA reads TGTGCCAGCAGCTTAGGGCGCAGGTCCTATGGCTACACCTTC. Translating it yields CASSLGRRSYGYTF.